A selection of T cell receptor beta chains follows, all from one sample in a study of control samples from healthy donors and cancer patients. The repertoire was sequenced with immunoSEQ multiplex PCR; TCRdb's copy has only in-frame clones and lacks some. The repertoire holds about 190,000 clones, with over 80% as singletons. The source material was blood. Receptors were obtained from a man aged 30 to 45 in good health. CDR3s include the opening cysteine and the closing phenylalanine or tryptophan. Each record gives: D gene, clone size, V gene, J gene, CDR3 protein, CDR3 DNA. The D gene is left open where the match is weak. Not every row has a clone size; where given, it reads once, few, many or a size class.

-	-	TRBV28	TRBJ1-2	CASSRGGNYGYTF	TGTGCCAGCAGTCGGGGAGGCAACTATGGCTACACCTTC
TRBD1	-	TRBV6-5	TRBJ1-1	CASSLTGLNTEAFF	TGTGCCAGCAGTTTGACAGGGTTGAACACTGAAGCTTTCTTT
-	-	TRBV3-1/TRBV3-2	TRBJ1-3	CASSPLRGRGNTIYF	TGTGCCAGCAGCCCACTTAGGGGTAGGGGAAACACCATATATTTT
-	-	TRBV5-6	TRBJ1-2	CASNQGYGYTF	TGTGCCAGCAACCAAGGCTATGGCTACACCTTC
-	-	TRBV4-2	TRBJ1-6	CASSQAVGLSPLHF	TGTGCCAGCAGCCAGGCGGTGGGGCTTTCACCCCTCCACTTT
-	-	TRBV3-1/TRBV3-2	TRBJ2-1	CASGTNNEQFF	TGTGCCAGCGGGACAAACAATGAGCAGTTCTTC
TRBD2	-	TRBV7-9	TRBJ2-1	CASSEPNARGGSYNEQFF	TGTGCCAGCAGTGAACCGAATGCGCGGGGGGGCTCCTACAATGAGCAGTTCTTC
TRBD1	-	TRBV6-2/TRBV6-3	TRBJ1-1	CASSYRTGIRGNTEAFF	TGTGCCAGCAGCTATCGGACAGGGATAAGGGGGAACACTGAAGCTTTCTTT
-	-	TRBV4-2	TRBJ1-1	CASSQDGQMNTEAFF	TGTGCCAGCAGCCAAGATGGACAGATGAACACTGAAGCTTTCTTT
TRBD1	-	TRBV19	TRBJ1-2	CASSTLGQVHYGYTF	TGTGCCAGTAGTACCCTGGGACAGGTTCACTATGGCTACACCTTC
TRBD1	-	TRBV24-1	TRBJ2-7	CATSGTGGGEDEQYF	TGTGCCACCAGTGGGACAGGGGGAGGAGAGGACGAGCAGTACTTC
-	-	TRBV2	TRBJ1-6	CASSGQNSPLHF	TGTGCCAGCAGTGGACAGAATTCACCCCTCCACTTT
-	-	TRBV4-1	TRBJ1-5	CASSQVGQASNQPQHF	TGCGCCAGCAGCCAAGTCGGGCAGGCTAGCAATCAGCCCCAGCATTTT
TRBD1	-	TRBV29-1	TRBJ1-4	CSTRTGAEKLFF	TGCAGCACCCGGACAGGGGCGGAGAAACTGTTTTTT
-	-	TRBV7-2	TRBJ2-7	CASSLNGGLYEQYF	TGTGCCAGCAGCTTAAACGGGGGGCTGTACGAGCAGTACTTC
-	-	TRBV6-5	TRBJ1-1	CASSYGGAWTEAFF	TGTGCCAGCAGTTACGGAGGCGCATGGACTGAAGCTTTCTTT
-	-	TRBV27	TRBJ2-7	CASSGSLVQGPYEQYF	TGTGCCAGCAGTGGATCCCTAGTGCAAGGCCCCTACGAGCAGTACTTC
-	once	TRBV9	TRBJ2-1	CASSVDFGGSYNEQFF	TGTGCCAGCAGCGTAGATTTTGGGGGGTCCTACAATGAGCAGTTCTTC
TRBD1	-	TRBV19	TRBJ1-4	CASSLQGEEKLFF	TGTGCCAGTAGTTTACAGGGGGAAGAAAAACTGTTTTTT
-	-	TRBV19	TRBJ1-5	CASSRGKNQPQHF	TGTGCCAGTAGTAGGGGGAAGAATCAGCCCCAGCATTTT
TRBD1	-	TRBV2	TRBJ2-7	CASSEGNRGPREQYF	TGTGCCAGCAGTGAAGGGAACAGGGGGCCAAGAGAGCAGTACTTC
-	-	TRBV2	TRBJ1-2	CASSEVGNYGYTF	TGTGCCAGCAGTGAGGTGGGCAACTATGGCTACACCTTC
TRBD1	once	TRBV11-3	TRBJ1-5	CASSSDRGGDQPQHF	TGTGCCAGCAGCTCGGACAGGGGAGGGGATCAGCCCCAGCATTTT
-	-	TRBV5-5	TRBJ1-5	CASSPGPYSNQPQHF	TGTGCCAGCAGCCCAGGGCCCTATAGCAATCAGCCCCAGCATTTT
-	-	TRBV27	TRBJ2-1	CASSLWDSSYNEQFF	TGTGCCAGCAGTTTATGGGATAGCTCCTACAATGAGCAGTTCTTC
-	-	TRBV11-2	TRBJ2-7	CASSLDGHLASHNYEQYF	TGTGCCAGCAGCTTAGATGGGCACTTGGCATCTCATAACTACGAGCAGTACTTC
TRBD1	-	TRBV25-1	TRBJ2-3	CASSELDRGRTDTQYF	TGTGCCAGCAGTGAATTGGACAGGGGAAGGACAGATACGCAGTATTTT
TRBD1	-	TRBV7-9	TRBJ2-2	CASSPWTGRTGELFF	TGTGCCAGCAGCCCTTGGACAGGCAGGACCGGGGAGCTGTTTTTT
-	-	TRBV5-6	TRBJ2-3	CASSLNPDTQYF	TGTGCCAGCAGCTTGAATCCGGATACGCAGTATTTT
-	-	TRBV7-2	TRBJ2-3	CASSFGVDTDTQYF	TGTGCCAGCAGCTTTGGGGTGGACACAGATACGCAGTATTTT
TRBD2	-	TRBV12-5	TRBJ2-1	CASGLESGGWKFF	TGTGCTAGTGGTCTAGAAAGCGGGGGATGGAAGTTCTTC
-	once	TRBV7-2	TRBJ2-7	CASSQGPAYEQYF	TGTGCCAGCAGCCAGGGCCCCGCCTACGAGCAGTACTTC
-	-	TRBV2	TRBJ2-1	CASIRDSSNEQFF	TGTGCCAGCATCCGAGACTCTAGTAATGAGCAGTTCTTC
-	-	TRBV6-5	TRBJ1-5	CASNLQQYSNQPQHF	TGTGCCAGCAACCTACAGCAGTATAGCAATCAGCCCCAGCATTTT
-	once	TRBV11-2	TRBJ1-6	CASSLQPANSPLHF	TGTGCCAGCAGCTTACAGCCCGCCAATTCACCCCTCCACTTT
TRBD1	-	TRBV6-5	TRBJ2-7	CASSLGQGKEQYF	TGTGCCAGCAGTCTGGGACAGGGAAAAGAGCAGTACTTC
TRBD1	-	TRBV6-5	TRBJ1-5	CASSPDRGGQPQHF	TGTGCCAGCAGTCCTGACAGGGGTGGACAGCCCCAGCATTTT
-	-	TRBV5-1	TRBJ2-3	CASSLARQGSDTQYF	TGCGCCAGCAGCTTGGCCCGGCAGGGGTCAGATACGCAGTATTTT
-	-	TRBV9	TRBJ2-7	CASSPAEGNYEQYF	TGTGCCAGCAGCCCAGCGGAGGGGAACTACGAGCAGTACTTC
TRBD1	-	TRBV18	TRBJ2-3	CASSPPDRGRTDTQYF	TGTGCCAGCTCACCACCAGACAGGGGGCGTACAGATACGCAGTATTTT
-	-	TRBV13	TRBJ1-1	CATLLGANGEAFF	TGTGCCACCCTCCTAGGGGCGAACGGTGAAGCTTTCTTT
TRBD2	once	TRBV9	TRBJ2-7	CASSDAGGGLYEQYF	TGTGCCAGCAGCGACGCGGGGGGCGGACTTTACGAGCAGTACTTC
-	-	TRBV3-1/TRBV3-2	TRBJ1-2	CASSQEGASWGYTF	TGTGCCAGCAGCCAAGAGGGAGCATCTTGGGGCTACACCTTC
TRBD1	-	TRBV7-9	TRBJ2-7	CASSLEDRDEQYF	TGTGCCAGCAGCTTAGAAGACAGGGACGAGCAGTACTTC
-	-	TRBV6-1	TRBJ2-3	CASSEIGPWTQYF	TGTGCCAGCAGTGAAATCGGACCTTGGACGCAGTATTTT
-	-	TRBV6-6	TRBJ1-6	CASSNRSSYNSPLHF	TGTGCCAGCAGTAACAGAAGCTCCTATAATTCACCCCTCCACTTT
-	-	TRBV30	TRBJ2-7	CAWGTGTSVEQYF	TGTGCCTGGGGGACCGGGACATCGGTCGAGCAGTACTTC
TRBD1	-	TRBV29-1	TRBJ1-1	CSVYHRDRGMNTEAFF	TGCAGCGTTTATCATAGGGACAGGGGGATGAACACTGAAGCTTTCTTT
-	-	TRBV3-1/TRBV3-2	TRBJ1-2	CASSHYRDITFGYTF	TGTGCCAGCAGCCACTATCGGGACATTACTTTTGGCTACACCTTC
TRBD1	once	TRBV4-1	TRBJ1-5	CASSQETRGPNQPQHF	TGCGCCAGCAGCCAAGAAACCAGGGGGCCTAATCAGCCCCAGCATTTT